The 21 T cell receptor beta chains below all came from one sample that was sequenced in a study of radiotherapy plus CTLA-4 blockade in lung cancer (dated by TCRdb to 2017 to 2018). Library preparation was by the immunoSEQ multiplex PCR assay. As stored in TCRdb, this immuneACCESS dataset retains in-frame rearrangements with V and J assigned. A fraction of the clones does not appear; measured against another copy, unresolved V genes explain less than half of the discrepancy, and the remainder lacks a known reason. The sample yields more than 90,000 clones; 80% to 90% were counted once. The ten top clones hold 4.9% of the sample. The sample here was peripheral blood, taken from a patient treated with radiotherapy plus ipilimumab. These receptors originate from a human donor with non-small cell lung cancer that progressed on radiotherapy plus ipilimumab.

V usage is TRBV10-1 and J usage is TRBJ2-2, with no clear D. With 8 bases removed from V and 3 bases from J, the gap between germline ends came to 10 bases. Germline V gene data show CDR1 as WNHNN and CDR2 as SYGVQD (reference sequence). The CDR3 totals 13 residues. The CDR3 region has the DNA TGCGCCAGCGGGCGATTAGACACCGGGGAGCTGTTTTTT. Protein sequence: CASGRLDTGELFF.

The rearrangement joins TRBV6-5 to TRBJ1-1; D is perhaps TRBD1 (5 bases). The germline gives CDR1 MNHEY, CDR2 SVGAGI. V lost 4 bases and J 5 bases, leaving 17 bases between the germline ends. The CDR3 totals 15 residues. The DNA of the CDR3 is TGTGCCAGCAGTTCTTCCACCCGGGGCAATACTGAAGCTTTCTTT. It yields the protein CASSSSTRGNTEAFF.

The V call is TRBV11-3, the J call TRBJ2-7; TRBD2 might be the D (6 bases). CDR3 length equals 13 residues. V gave up 9 bases and J gave up 7 bases, with 19 bases separating them. Per the germline V gene, CDR1 is SGHNT and CDR2 is YENEEA. The CDR3 sequence is CARPSAGFGEQYF. The CDR3 DNA sequence: TGTGCCAGGCCGTCGGCGGGGTTTGGGGAGCAGTACTTC.

The rearrangement joins TRBV19 to TRBJ2-7; 12 nucleotides match TRBD2. CDR1 and CDR2 (germline): LNHDA, SQIVND (reference sequence). This CDR3 is 13 amino acids long. J lost 6 bases, V lost 4 bases, and 1 base had no gene match. The CDR3 loop is CASSKLAGGEQYF. The CDR3 DNA follows: TGTGCCAGTAGTAAACTAGCGGGAGGCGAGCAGTACTTC.

The gene calls are TRBV30 and TRBJ2-3; 14 bases map to TRBD2. The CDR3 contains 18 residues. V dropped 2 bases and J dropped 0; count of bases not matched to a gene: 7. CDR1 and CDR2 (germline): GTSNPN, SVGIG (reference sequence). The CDR3: CAWSPRTSGRSSTDTQYF. DNA for the CDR3: TGTGCCTGGAGTCCAAGGACTAGCGGGAGGTCCAGCACAGATACGCAGTATTTT.

This chain links TRBV4-1 with TRBJ2-1, with 9 bases matching TRBD2. CDR3 size: 16 residues. Trimming took 2 bases from V and 3 from J; bases not matched to a gene: 5. Per the germline V gene, CDR1 is MGHRA and CDR2 is YSYEKL. CDR3 in amino acids: CASSQTTSGLYNEQFF. The CDR3 bases are TGCGCCAGCAGCCAAACGACTAGCGGACTCTACAATGAGCAGTTCTTC.

This clone was recorded only once. The chain is built from TRBV18 and TRBJ2-5; 9 bases agree with TRBD1. J lost 8 bases, V lost 3 bases, and 10 bases had no gene match. Looked up from germline, CDR1 is KGHSH and CDR2 is LQKENI. The CDR3 extends over 15 amino acids. The CDR3 spells CASSPPDRGTSTQYF. CDR3 in DNA: TGTGCCAGCTCACCGCCGGACAGGGGAACGTCAACCCAGTACTTC.

The chain is built from TRBV6-1 and TRBJ1-2; the match to TRBD1 covers 10 bases. The CDR3 is made up of 14 amino acids. J was trimmed by 6 bases and V by 6 bases; bases with no gene match: 7. Germline assignment: CDR1 MNHNS and CDR2 SASEGT. CDR3 residues: CASSHGQGDNGYTF. CDR3 bases: TGTGCCAGCAGCCATGGACAGGGGGATAATGGCTACACCTTC.

The chain is built from TRBV7-8 and TRBJ2-5, with no clear D. Germline lookup yields CDR1 SGHVS and CDR2 FQNEAQ. Trimming left V 3 bases short and J 5 bases short, with 10 bases between. The length of the CDR3 is 13 residues. The CDR3 is CASSFVQQETQYF. The CDR3 nucleotides read TGTGCCAGCAGCTTCGTTCAGCAGGAGACCCAGTACTTC.

V gene TRBV29-1 combines with J gene TRBJ1-4; no firm D call. This CDR3 has 13 residues. Trimming left V 6 bases short and J 4 bases short, with 12 bases between. Germline values: CDR1 SQVTM, CDR2 ANQGSEA. The CDR3: CSVAPTNNEKLFF. For the CDR3, the DNA is TGCAGCGTAGCGCCTACTAATAATGAAAAACTGTTTTTT.

The chain joins TRBV12-5 to TRBJ2-3, with D perhaps matching TRBD2 (6 bases). Germline V gene data show CDR1 as LGHNT and CDR2 as FRNRAP. V was clipped by 10 bases and J by 6 bases, with 17 bases between them. The CDR3 has 13 residues. This CDR3 reads CATRGSGRDTQYF. CDR3 sequence (DNA): TGTGCTACCAGAGGTAGCGGTAGGGATACGCAGTATTTT.

The chain is built from TRBV23-1 and TRBJ1-3; D gene ambiguous. TRBV23-1 is marked as an open reading frame, function uncertain. The CDR3 is made up of 17 amino acids. Trimming cost V 6 bases and J 4 bases, with 22 bases left between them. In DNA, the CDR3 is TGCGCCAGCAGCCTATTAAACAAAGGGATTGAGGGAAACACCATATATTTT. The encoded protein is CASSLLNKGIEGNTIYF.

This clone appeared a single time. The genes are TRBV7-2 and TRBJ1-2; D is uncertain. CDR3 length: 13 amino acids. CDR1 and CDR2 (germline): SGHTA, FQGNSA. V lost 8 bases and J 4 bases, leaving 14 bases between the germline ends. The CDR3 DNA reads as TGTGCCAGCGGGCGGGGTGCGGGCTATGGCTACACCTTC. This codes for CASGRGAGYGYTF.

The V and J genes are TRBV28 and TRBJ2-7; the match to TRBD1 covers 9 bases. V gave up 7 bases and J gave up 4 bases; unmatched junction bases: 14. This CDR3 contains 16 residues. The germline V gene encodes CDR1 MDHEN and CDR2 SYDVKM. The CDR3 DNA is TGTGCCAGCAAATCTAGGACAGGGGCAATTCAATACGAGCAGTACTTC. This translates into CASKSRTGAIQYEQYF.

The gene calls are TRBV18 and TRBJ2-7; 12 nucleotides match TRBD2. The CDR3 consists of 17 residues. With 4 bases clipped from V and 0 bases from J, the junction kept 7 bases outside the gene matches. Germline V lookup: CDR1 KGHSH, CDR2 LQKENI. DNA of the CDR3: TGTGCCAGCTCACGCATTCCGGGACTAGCGGGCTCCTACGAGCAGTACTTC. Amino acids: CASSRIPGLAGSYEQYF.

The J gene is TRBJ2-7, the V gene TRBV7-2, with a possible D match to TRBD2 (6 bases). Germline CDR1 reads SGHTA; CDR2 reads FQGNSA. V dropped 5 bases and J dropped 3 bases, with 8 bases sitting between them. The CDR3 extends over 12 amino acids. Here the CDR3 DNA reads TGTGCCAGCAGCCGGGACTTCTACGAGCAGTACTTC. It codes for CASSRDFYEQYF.

The gene calls are TRBV30 and TRBJ2-2, with a weak D call TRBD2 (6 bases). V was pared by 2 bases and J by 8 bases, with 6 bases between. The V gene's germline CDR1 is GTSNPN and CDR2 SVGIG (reference sequence). The CDR3 consists of 11 residues. The CDR3 DNA is TGTGCCTGGAGTCGGGAGGGGGAGCTGTTTTTT. It translates to CAWSREGELFF.

The V gene is TRBV27, the J gene TRBJ2-7, with 12 positions matching TRBD2. The germline CDR1 and CDR2 sequences are MNHEY and SMNVEV (reference sequence). V shed 4 bases and J 4 bases; nucleotides not matched to a gene: 5. The CDR3 is 15 residues long. The chain's CDR3 is CASSSTSGSPYEQYF. The CDR3 DNA reads TGTGCCAGCAGTTCGACTAGCGGGAGCCCGTACGAGCAGTACTTC.

The V call is TRBV5-1, the J call TRBJ2-5; 7 bases line up with TRBD2. The V and J ends lost 0 bases and 4 bases, in that order; junction bases with no gene match: 3. The CDR3 loop spans 14 amino acids. The V gene's germline CDR1 is SGHRS and CDR2 YFSETQ. The CDR3 region is CASSLVASGETQYF. The CDR3 region has the DNA TGCGCCAGCAGCTTGGTGGCTAGCGGAGAGACCCAGTACTTC.

In the case of this clone: Within the sample, other DNA sequences also encode this same CDR3. The V call is TRBV5-1, the J call TRBJ2-1, with 10 bases identical to TRBD2. Germline CDR1 SGHRS, CDR2 YFSETQ. J was trimmed by 0 bases and V by 2 bases; bases with no gene match: 5. CDR3 length: 17 residues. The CDR3 DNA sequence: TGCGCCAGCAGCTTAGGACTAGCGGCCGTCTCCTACAATGAGCAGTTCTTC. Protein sequence: CASSLGLAAVSYNEQFF.

This clone was seen once. The CDR3 loop reads CASRGLLYGEQFF. The DNA for the CDR3 is TGTGCCAGCAGGGGGCTGCTTTACGGTGAGCAGTTCTTC. The chain combines TRBV6-5 with TRBJ2-1, with TRBD1 as a possible D gene (5 bases). The V and J ends lost 6 bases and 9 bases respectively, with 15 bases between them. Germline CDR1 and CDR2: MNHEY and SVGAGI. This CDR3 has 13 residues.